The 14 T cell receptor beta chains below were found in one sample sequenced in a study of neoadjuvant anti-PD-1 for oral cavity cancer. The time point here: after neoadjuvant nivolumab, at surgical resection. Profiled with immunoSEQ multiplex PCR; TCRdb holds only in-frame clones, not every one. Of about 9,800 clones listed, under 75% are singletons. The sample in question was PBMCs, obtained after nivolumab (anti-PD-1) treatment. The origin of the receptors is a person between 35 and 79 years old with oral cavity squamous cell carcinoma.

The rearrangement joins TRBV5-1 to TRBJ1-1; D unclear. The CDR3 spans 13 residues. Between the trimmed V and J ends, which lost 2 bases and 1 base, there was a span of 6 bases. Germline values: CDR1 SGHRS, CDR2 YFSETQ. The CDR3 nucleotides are TGCGCCAGCAGCTTTACCCGGAACACTGAAGCTTTCTTT. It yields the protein CASSFTRNTEAFF.

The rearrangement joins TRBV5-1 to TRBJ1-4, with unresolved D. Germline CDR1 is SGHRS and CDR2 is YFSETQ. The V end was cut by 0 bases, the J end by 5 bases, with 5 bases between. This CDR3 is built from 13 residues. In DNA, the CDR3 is TGCGCCAGCAGCTTGGAAGGAAATGAAAAACTGTTTTTT. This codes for CASSLEGNEKLFF.

The CDR3 region is CASSLPGEGREQYF. Written as DNA, the CDR3 is TGTGCCAGCAGCTTGCCGGGGGAGGGTAGGGAGCAGTACTTC. The genes are TRBV5-4 and TRBJ2-7; 7 bases are shared with TRBD2. The J segment lost 7 bases and the V segment lost 1 base, leaving 8 bases of the junction unmatched. The CDR3 length is 14 residues. Germline V gene lookup returns CDR1 SGHNT and CDR2 YYREEE (reference sequence). The entire variable domain, with the rest obtained from reference TRBV5-4 and TRBJ2-7, is as follows: ETGVTQSPTHLIKTRGQQVTLRCSSQSGHNTVSWYQQALGQGPQFIFQYYREEENGRGNFPPRFSGLQFPNYSSELNVNALELDDSALYLCASSLPGEGREQYFGPGTRLTVT.

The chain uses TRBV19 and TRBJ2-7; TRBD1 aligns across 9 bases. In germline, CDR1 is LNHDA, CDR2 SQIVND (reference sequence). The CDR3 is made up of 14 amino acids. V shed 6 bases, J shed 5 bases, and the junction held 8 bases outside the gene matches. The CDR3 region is CASSLQGATNEQYF. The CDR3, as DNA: TGTGCCAGTAGCCTACAGGGGGCGACAAACGAGCAGTACTTC. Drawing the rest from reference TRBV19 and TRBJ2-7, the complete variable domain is DGGITQSPKYLFRKEGQNVTLSCEQNLNHDAMYWYRQDPGQGLRLIYYSQIVNDFQKGDIAEGYSVSREKKESFPLTVTSAQKNPTAFYLCASSLQGATNEQYFGPGTRLTVT.

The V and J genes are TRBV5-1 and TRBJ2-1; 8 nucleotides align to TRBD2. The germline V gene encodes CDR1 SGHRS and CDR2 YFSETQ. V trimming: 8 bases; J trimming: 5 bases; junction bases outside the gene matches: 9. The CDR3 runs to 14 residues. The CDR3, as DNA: TGCGCCAGTTCCCCGGGGGGGAGGAACAATGAGCAGTTCTTC. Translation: CASSPGGRNNEQFF. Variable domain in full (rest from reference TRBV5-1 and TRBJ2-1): KAGVTQTPRYLIKTRGQQVTLSCSPISGHRSVSWYQQTPGQGLQFLFEYFSETQRNKGNFPGRFSGRQFSNSRSEMNVSTLELGDSALYLCASSPGGRNNEQFFGPGTRLTVL.

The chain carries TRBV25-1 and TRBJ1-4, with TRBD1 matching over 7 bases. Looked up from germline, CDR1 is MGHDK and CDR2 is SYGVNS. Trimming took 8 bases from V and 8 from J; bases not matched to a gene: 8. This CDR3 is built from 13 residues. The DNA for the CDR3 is TGTGCCAGCCGGTGGGACAGCGGGGAAAAACTGTTTTTT. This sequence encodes CASRWDSGEKLFF.

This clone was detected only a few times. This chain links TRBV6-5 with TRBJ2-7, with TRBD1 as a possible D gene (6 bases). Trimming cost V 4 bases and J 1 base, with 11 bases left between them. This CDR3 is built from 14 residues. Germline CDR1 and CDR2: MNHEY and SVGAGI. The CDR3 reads CASSSGGQSYEQYF. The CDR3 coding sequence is TGTGCCAGCAGTTCAGGTGGACAGTCCTACGAGCAGTACTTC.

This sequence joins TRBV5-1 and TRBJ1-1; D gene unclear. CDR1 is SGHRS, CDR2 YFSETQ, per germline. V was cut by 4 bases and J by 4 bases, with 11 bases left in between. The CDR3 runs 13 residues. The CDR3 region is CASSPNGFTEAFF. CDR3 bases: TGCGCCAGCAGCCCAAACGGGTTCACTGAAGCTTTCTTT.

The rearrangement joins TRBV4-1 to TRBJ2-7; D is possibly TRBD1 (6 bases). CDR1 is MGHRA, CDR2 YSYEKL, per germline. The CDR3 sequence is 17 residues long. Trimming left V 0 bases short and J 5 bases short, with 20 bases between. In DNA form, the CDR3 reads TGCGCCAGCAGCCAAGAGCCACTCGACGTCGCAGGGGACGAGCAGTACTTC. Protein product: CASSQEPLDVAGDEQYF.

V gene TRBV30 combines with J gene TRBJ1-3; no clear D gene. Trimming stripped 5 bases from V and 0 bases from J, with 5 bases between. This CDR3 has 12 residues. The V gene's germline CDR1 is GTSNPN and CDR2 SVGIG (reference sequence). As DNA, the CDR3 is TGTGCCTGGGGAACCTCTGGAAACACCATATATTTT. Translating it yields CAWGTSGNTIYF.

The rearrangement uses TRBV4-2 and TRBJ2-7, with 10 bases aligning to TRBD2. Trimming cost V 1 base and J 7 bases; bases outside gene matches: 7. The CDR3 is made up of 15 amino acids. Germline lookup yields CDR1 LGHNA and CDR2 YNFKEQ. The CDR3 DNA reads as TGTGCCAGCAGCCAAGCAAGCGGGGGGGCCAAAGAGCAGTACTTC. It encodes CASSQASGGAKEQYF.

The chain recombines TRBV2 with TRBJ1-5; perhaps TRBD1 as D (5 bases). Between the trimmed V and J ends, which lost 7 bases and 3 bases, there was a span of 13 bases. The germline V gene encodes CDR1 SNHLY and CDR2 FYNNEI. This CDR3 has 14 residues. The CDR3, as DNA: TGTGCCAGCACGGGGCGGCAGCCCAATCAGCCCCAGCATTTT. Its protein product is CASTGRQPNQPQHF.

The chain's CDR3 is CSVTSASGLQETQYF. CDR3 bases: TGCAGCGTCACGTCGGCTAGCGGCCTGCAAGAGACCCAGTACTTC. This rearrangement joins TRBV29-1 to TRBJ2-5, with TRBD2 matching over 7 bases. From germline, CDR1 is SQVTM and CDR2 ANQGSEA. The CDR3 is 15 residues long. With V trimmed by 6 bases and J by 2 bases, 12 bases remained unmatched.

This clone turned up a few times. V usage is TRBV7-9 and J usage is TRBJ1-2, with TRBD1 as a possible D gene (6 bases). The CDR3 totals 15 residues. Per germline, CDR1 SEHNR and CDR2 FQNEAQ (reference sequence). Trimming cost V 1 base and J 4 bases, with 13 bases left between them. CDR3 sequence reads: CASSLEAGASYGYTF. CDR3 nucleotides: TGTGCCAGCAGCTTAGAGGCGGGGGCGTCCTATGGCTACACCTTC.